These 16 T cell receptor beta chains were sequenced from one sample in a study of T cells after yellow fever vaccination. Each CDR3 protein is one row after TCRdb ran MiXCR on the 5' RACE reads. The table has under 550,000 distinct CDR3 sequences, 21% seen once. The sample was PBMCs, taken less than 25 days after the first yellow fever vaccination. The receptors originated from a man younger than 35 who received the YFV17D yellow fever vaccine.

The CDR3 DNA reads as TGTGCCAGCAGACCCAGCGGGGGGGGGGCAGATACGCAGTATTTT. Translation: CASRPSGGGADTQYF. The chain links TRBV12-3 or TRBV12-4 to TRBJ2-3; the match to TRBD2 covers 10 bases. Trimming removed 6 bases from V and 4 bases from J; junction bases left unmatched: 7. The CDR3 spans 15 residues.

This clonotype was found many times. The chain recombines TRBV27 with TRBJ2-5; 16 positions agree with TRBD2. The germline V gene encodes CDR1 MNHEY and CDR2 SMNVEV (reference sequence). Trimming removed 6 bases from V and 5 bases from J; junction bases left unmatched: 6. This CDR3 is built from 16 residues. The CDR3 nucleotides read TGTGCCAGCAGAGGGACTAGCGGGGGGGCTTGGGAGACCCAGTACTTC. Translation: CASRGTSGGAWETQYF.

The rearrangement joins TRBV4-1 to TRBJ2-7; 7 nucleotides line up with TRBD1. CDR1 is MGHRA and CDR2 is YSYEKL in the germline V gene. The CDR3 runs 14 residues. Losses at the gene ends were 3 bases for V and 1 base for J; bases not matched to a gene: 3. CDR3: CASSQGQRSYEQYF. Here the CDR3 DNA reads TGCGCCAGCAGCCAGGGACAGCGATCCTACGAGCAGTACTTC.

The chain uses TRBV11-3 and TRBJ2-7; D possibly corresponds to TRBD2 (6 bases). Looked up from germline, CDR1 is SGHNT and CDR2 is YENEEA. CDR3 length equals 15 residues. Trimming took off 5 bases at V and 3 bases at J, with 17 bases between the two ends. In nucleotides, the CDR3 is TGTGCCAGCAGCCCCGGGGGTTCCGGTTTCTACGAGCAGTACTTC. Protein product: CASSPGGSGFYEQYF.

The table lists this clonotype with a few counts. This sequence joins TRBV29-1 and TRBJ2-7; either TRBD1 or TRBD2 may fit D (5 bases each). Germline V gene sequence: CDR1 SQVTM, CDR2 ANQGSEA. The CDR3 extends over 14 amino acids. V was clipped by 4 bases and J by 5 bases, with 18 bases between them. CDR3 in DNA: TGCAGCGTTGTTGGTGAGAGGGGTAAAGACGAGCAGTACTTC. It translates to CSVVGERGKDEQYF.

The V and J genes are TRBV10-2 and TRBJ2-3; 9 bases are shared with TRBD2. CDR1 and CDR2 from the germline V gene are WSHSY and SAAADI. This CDR3 is built from 14 residues. The V gene end was trimmed by 5 bases and the J gene end by 1 base; junction bases not matched to a gene: 1. CDR3 sequence: CASSRLAGTDTQYF. CDR3 DNA sequence: TGCGCCAGCAGTCGACTAGCGGGCACAGATACGCAGTATTTT.

This clonotype was seen many times. This CDR3 is CSARDWGQETQYF. The CDR3 nucleotides are TGCAGTGCTAGAGATTGGGGCCAAGAGACCCAGTACTTC. The rearrangement uses TRBV20-1 and TRBJ2-5, with D uncertain. Germline values: CDR1 DFQATT, CDR2 SNEGSKA (reference sequence). Trimming removed 0 bases from V and 1 base from J, with 6 bases in between. The CDR3 length is 13 residues.

This clonotype was detected only once. The CDR3 is CASSLAGMITEAFF. DNA of the CDR3: TGCGCCAGCAGCTTAGCGGGGATGATCACTGAAGCTTTCTTT. The V and J genes are TRBV5-1 and TRBJ1-1; D gene ambiguous. Germline V gene sequence: CDR1 SGHRS, CDR2 YFSETQ. The V end was cut by 2 bases, the J end by 4 bases, with 12 bases between. This CDR3 has 14 amino acids.

This clonotype was counted a few times. The chain has TRBV23-1 and TRBJ2-7; weak D call: TRBD2 (6 bases). TRBV23-1 is an open reading frame whose function is uncertain. V gave up 2 bases and J gave up 0 bases, with 17 bases separating them. The CDR3 covers 17 residues. Here the CDR3 reads CASSQTPGGGGSYEQYV. Written as DNA, the CDR3 is TGCGCCAGCAGTCAAACCCCCGGGGGAGGTGGCTCCTACGAGCAGTACGTC.

The rearrangement joins TRBV7-2 to TRBJ2-1, with D possibly TRBD2 on 6 matching bases. The CDR3 is 15 amino acids. Germline assignment: CDR1 SGHTA and CDR2 FQGNSA. Trimming took off 7 bases at V and 0 bases at J, with 13 bases between the two ends. The CDR3 nucleotides are TGTGCCAGCACCCCGCGGGGAACCTCCTACAATGAGCAGTTCTTC. Translated, it gives CASTPRGTSYNEQFF.

This clonotype occurred many times. This rearrangement joins TRBV5-5 to TRBJ2-4; no definite D call. CDR1 is SGHKS and CDR2 is YYEKEE in the germline V gene (reference sequence). The CDR3 covers 15 residues. V gave up 1 base and J gave up 11 bases, with 19 bases separating them. CDR3 sequence: CASSLLTAELIVQYF. The DNA of the CDR3 is TGTGCCAGCAGCTTGCTCACAGCCGAGCTTATAGTTCAGTACTTC.

Written as DNA, the CDR3 is TGTGCCAGCAGATTAACAGGGGCAGCTGGAAACACCATATATTTT. It encodes CASRLTGAAGNTIYF. The chain links TRBV6-5 to TRBJ1-3; 7 bases are a match to TRBD1. Trimming cost V 6 bases and J 2 bases; bases outside gene matches: 7. CDR3 size: 15 residues. Per the germline V gene, CDR1 is MNHEY and CDR2 is SVGAGI.

This clonotype has just a few counts. The V gene is TRBV7-2, the J gene TRBJ1-1; TRBD1 is a possible D gene (5 bases). Trimming stripped 2 bases from V and 5 bases from J, with 9 bases between. The V gene's germline CDR1 is SGHTA and CDR2 FQGNSA. The CDR3 totals 13 residues. CDR3 sequence reads: CASSLSRGTEAFF. CDR3 sequence (DNA): TGTGCCAGCAGCTTAAGCCGGGGGACTGAAGCTTTCTTT.

The rearrangement uses TRBV12-3 or TRBV12-4 and TRBJ2-3, with D possibly being TRBD2 (6 bases). Trimming left V 5 bases short and J 1 base short, with 13 bases between. The CDR3 consists of 15 residues. The CDR3 DNA is TGTGCCAGCAGTCTAGGGACTTTGGGCACAGATACGCAGTATTTT. It specifies CASSLGTLGTDTQYF.

The sample holds a few counts of this clonotype. The V call is TRBV5-1, the J call TRBJ1-2, with D unclear. Between the trimmed V and J ends, which lost 4 bases and 0 bases, there was a span of 16 bases. Germline CDR1 is SGHRS and CDR2 is YFSETQ. CDR3 length equals 16 residues. CDR3 sequence (DNA): TGCGCCAGCAGCCATTTGGTACGGGAGTCTAACTATGGCTACACCTTC. Translating gives CASSHLVRESNYGYTF.

The rearrangement links TRBV24-1 to TRBJ2-5, with D perhaps TRBD1 (6 bases). Trimming pared 4 bases from V and 2 bases from J, leaving 10 bases between. CDR1 and CDR2 (germline): KGHDR, SFDVKD. The CDR3 extends over 14 amino acids. This chain's CDR3 is CATSDLDSQETQYF. CDR3 sequence (DNA): TGTGCCACCAGTGACCTGGACAGTCAAGAGACCCAGTACTTC.